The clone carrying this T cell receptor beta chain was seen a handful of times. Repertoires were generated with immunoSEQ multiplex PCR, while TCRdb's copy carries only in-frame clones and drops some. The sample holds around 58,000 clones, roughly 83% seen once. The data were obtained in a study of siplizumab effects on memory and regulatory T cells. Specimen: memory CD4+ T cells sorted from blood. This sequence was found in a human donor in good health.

The CDR3 sequence is CASLPARTYSYNEQFF. The DNA of the CDR3 is TGCGCCAGCCTTCCCGCCCGGACCTACTCCTACAATGAGCAGTTCTTC. This chain connects TRBV10-1 to TRBJ2-1; D not resolved. Germline V gene data show CDR1 as WNHNN and CDR2 as SYGVQD (reference sequence). The CDR3 extends over 16 amino acids. Trimming shortened V by 8 bases and J by 0 bases, and 17 bases separated the two germline ends.